This T cell receptor beta chain was documented in a study of blood T cell repertoires in COVID-19. Study background: There were acute and convalescent COVID-19 samples, and they came from the United States, Italy and Spain.

Profiling relied on immunoSEQ multiplex PCR, and the TCRdb table lists in-frame clones only, not all of them. This sample has over 200,000 clones; approximately 90% occur once, and the top ten carry 0.75% to 1%. The material sequenced was peripheral blood. This receptor was obtained from a man in his sixties with COVID-19, enrolled during active disease.

DNA for the CDR3: TGTGCCATCAGTGAGTCGACAGGGCCAATGAACACTGAAGCTTTCTTT. Translated, it gives CAISESTGPMNTEAFF. V gene TRBV10-3 combines with J gene TRBJ1-1; TRBD1 aligns across 7 bases. J was trimmed by 0 bases and V by 0 bases; bases with no gene match: 4. Germline assignment: CDR1 ENHRY and CDR2 SYGVKD. The CDR3 is made up of 16 amino acids.